This TCR beta chain derives from a study of CD8 T cells in ankylosing spondylitis. CDR1 is SQVTM and CDR2 is ANQGSEA in the germline V gene. The CDR3 consists of 8 residues. MiXCR, applied by TCRdb to the 5' RACE reads, yields one record per CDR3 protein. Of 250,000 to 350,000 distinct CDR3 sequences in the sample, approximately 20% were seen once. Ten or more counts support this clonotype. Its matching antigen is unknown. Whole-study results and caveats: Earlier literature documents some of the motif variants in reactive arthritis synovial fluid and blood. Enrichment of disease-linked clones was reportedly significant in matched ankylosing spondylitis synovial fluid.

V usage is TRBV29-1 and J usage is TRBJ2-7; D gene uncertain. Sample: blood, either unsorted or a sorted T cell fraction (not recorded which). The clonotype originates from a male donor with ankylosing spondylitis or in good health (not recorded which). CDR3 protein: CRAHEQYV. The CDR3 coding sequence is TGCCGGGCCCACGAGCAGTACGTC.